Listed here are 20 T cell receptor beta chains from one sample, sequenced in a study of shared clonotypes between healthy human individuals. Terminally differentiated effector memory CD45RA+ cells were excluded from the naive CD8 cells, which were CD45RO-negative and positively selected for CCR7. Produced via immunoSEQ multiplex PCR; TCRdb's table is partial and in-frame only. The sample carries hundreds of thousands of clones, around 96% recorded once. What was sequenced was naive CD8+ T cells sorted from blood. The receptor set was obtained from a man aged 25 to 40 in good health.

This clone was observed a single time. The rearrangement joins TRBV7-6 to TRBJ2-5; possibly TRBD2 for D (6 bases). The germline V and J ends were trimmed by 1 base and 1 base, with 10 bases remaining between them. The CDR3 has 15 residues. The germline gives CDR1 SGHVS, CDR2 FNYEAQ. The DNA of the CDR3 is TGTGCCAGCAGCTTAGGGGGGGTTTTCCAAGAGACCCAGTACTTC. Protein: CASSLGGVFQETQYF.

This clone has only one observation. This chain joins TRBV6-1 and TRBJ2-1; TRBD2 matches 11 bases. Germline assignment: CDR1 MNHNS and CDR2 SASEGT. V lost 4 bases, J lost 7 bases, and 6 bases stayed unmatched. The CDR3 runs 15 residues. CDR3 in amino acids: CASSVLAGGPNEQFF. DNA of the CDR3: TGTGCCAGCAGTGTATTAGCGGGAGGGCCGAATGAGCAGTTCTTC.

The V call is TRBV7-6, the J call TRBJ2-7; D gene uncertain. The CDR3 has 14 amino acids. Germline values: CDR1 SGHVS, CDR2 FNYEAQ. V was trimmed by 1 base and J by 9 bases, leaving 16 bases between them. The CDR3 coding sequence is TGTGCCAGCAGCTTAGATACTGGCCCCGCACGGCAGTACTTC. This translates into CASSLDTGPARQYF.

This chain joins TRBV27 and TRBJ2-2, with D possibly matching TRBD1 (6 bases). The germline gives CDR1 MNHEY, CDR2 SMNVEV (reference sequence). V lost 8 bases and J 0 bases, leaving 22 bases between the germline ends. The CDR3 has 18 amino acids. The CDR3 DNA reads as TGTGCCAGCGGAACTTTGGACAGAACTAAGCCGAACACCGGGGAGCTGTTTTTT. This gives the protein CASGTLDRTKPNTGELFF.

The chain employs TRBV19 and TRBJ2-7; perhaps TRBD2 as D (5 bases). CDR1 is LNHDA and CDR2 is SQIVND in the germline V gene (reference sequence). V was trimmed by 6 bases and J by 7 bases, leaving 16 bases between them. The CDR3 loop spans 13 amino acids. In nucleotides, the CDR3 is TGTGCCAGTAGCCCCGGGGTTATGGGGGAGCAGTACTTC. Amino acid sequence: CASSPGVMGEQYF.

The chain has TRBV27 and TRBJ2-6; D not resolved. The CDR3 contains 14 residues. Germline V gene lookup returns CDR1 MNHEY and CDR2 SMNVEV (reference sequence). Trimming stripped 2 bases from V and 4 bases from J, with 6 bases between. In DNA, the CDR3 is TGTGCCAGCAGTTTAAATGACGGGGCCAACGTCCTGACTTTC. As protein: CASSLNDGANVLTF.

This clone was seen only once. The chain carries TRBV28 and TRBJ2-2; D gene unclear. This CDR3 comprises 14 residues. Looked up from germline, CDR1 is MDHEN and CDR2 is SYDVKM. V lost 1 base and J 1 base, leaving 4 bases between the germline ends. The CDR3 nucleotides are TGTGCCAGCAGTTTATTTGGGAACACCGGGGAGCTGTTTTTT. Protein product: CASSLFGNTGELFF. The whole variable domain, remainder taken from reference TRBV28 and TRBJ2-2, is DVKVTQSSRYLVKRTGEKVFLECVQDMDHENMFWYRQDPGLGLRLIYFSYDVKMKEKGDIPEGYSVSREKKERFSLILESASTNQTSMYLCASSLFGNTGELFFGEGSRLTVL.

The chain links TRBV27 to TRBJ2-2, with D unresolved. CDR1 and CDR2 from the germline V gene are MNHEY and SMNVEV (reference sequence). Trimming removed 2 bases at V and 6 bases at J, with 10 bases between. The CDR3 is made up of 14 amino acids. This chain's CDR3 is CASSLTESAGELFF. The CDR3 nucleotides are TGTGCCAGCAGTTTAACCGAGAGTGCCGGGGAGCTGTTTTTT.

This clone was observed a single time. The rearrangement uses TRBV9 and TRBJ2-3; D may match TRBD1 or TRBD2 (6 bases each). Trimming cost V 7 bases and J 1 base, with 19 bases left between them. Germline V lookup: CDR1 SGDLS, CDR2 YYNGEE. This CDR3 spans 16 amino acids. The CDR3 coding sequence is TGTGCCAGCGGCCAACCTCAAAGGGGGGGCACAGATACGCAGTATTTT. It yields the protein CASGQPQRGGTDTQYF.

The CDR3 loop reads CAISPQGNEKLFF. CDR3 in DNA: TGTGCCATCAGTCCGCAGGGAAACGAAAAACTGTTTTTT. The gene calls are TRBV10-3 and TRBJ1-4; perhaps TRBD1 as D (5 bases). Looked up from germline, CDR1 is ENHRY and CDR2 is SYGVKD. The CDR3 has 13 residues. The V and J ends lost 5 bases and 8 bases respectively, with 12 bases between them.

Concerning this clone itself: One end of the junction fails to match germline, which may point to a read error. The J gene is TRBJ2-2, the V gene TRBV4-1, with D tentatively TRBD1 or TRBD2 (5 bases each). The germline gives CDR1 MGHRA, CDR2 YSYEKL. The CDR3 extends over 18 amino acids. CDR3 coding DNA: TGCGCCAGCAGCCAAGGGTGGCCGGGGCAGGATGGCACCGGGAAGCTGTTTTTT. Translation: CASSQGWPGQDGTGKLFF.

Only one count was recorded for this clone. The rearrangement uses TRBV5-5 and TRBJ2-5; the D is unclear. CDR1 and CDR2 (germline): SGHKS, YYEKEE (reference sequence). Trimming removed 0 bases at V and 5 bases at J, with 11 bases between. The CDR3 is 14 amino acids. The CDR3 protein is CASSLGAVGETQYF. The CDR3 nucleotides read TGTGCCAGCAGCTTGGGGGCGGTAGGGGAGACCCAGTACTTC.

In the case of this clone: Other nucleotide sequences from this sample produce the same CDR3. The chain recombines TRBV25-1 with TRBJ2-1; 9 nucleotides line up with TRBD2. The germline gives CDR1 MGHDK, CDR2 SYGVNS. There are 13 residues in the CDR3. With V trimmed by 7 bases and J by 7 bases, 5 bases remained unmatched. The CDR3 nucleotides are TGTGCCAGCACCCGGGGACTAGCAAATGAGCAGTTCTTC. Its protein is CASTRGLANEQFF.

The rearrangement links TRBV5-4 to TRBJ1-1; 7 nucleotides align to TRBD1. CDR1 is SGHNT, CDR2 YYREEE, per germline (reference sequence). J was trimmed by 4 bases and V by 0 bases; bases with no gene match: 6. The CDR3 runs 15 residues. Here the CDR3 DNA reads TGTGCCAGCAGCTTGGCCAACAGGGGAGGCACTGAAGCTTTCTTT. Amino acid sequence: CASSLANRGGTEAFF.

The chain joins TRBV5-6 to TRBJ1-1; D is undetermined. The CDR3 is 15 residues long. Deletions cut 2 bases from V and 0 bases from J, with 11 bases between. CDR1 and CDR2 (germline): SGHDT, YYEEEE. The chain's CDR3 is CASSFETQMNTEAFF. The CDR3, as DNA: TGTGCCAGCAGCTTCGAGACCCAGATGAACACTGAAGCTTTCTTT.

J is TRBJ2-7 and V is TRBV4-3, with D perhaps matching TRBD2 (6 bases). Between the trimmed V and J ends, which lost 3 bases and 7 bases, there was a span of 13 bases. In germline, CDR1 is LGHNA, CDR2 YSLEER. The CDR3 is 13 amino acids. CDR3: CASSQTLGGEQYF. The DNA for the CDR3 is TGCGCCAGCAGCCAGACCCTTGGGGGGGAGCAGTACTTC.

The chain employs TRBV7-6 and TRBJ2-1, with 10 bases aligning to TRBD2. The V gene's germline CDR1 is SGHVS and CDR2 FNYEAQ. This CDR3 has 15 amino acids. The V segment lost 5 bases and the J segment 4 bases; nucleotides outside the gene matches: 5. For the CDR3, the DNA is TGTGCCAGCAGCCTCCTAGCGGGAGTTTACAATGAGCAGTTCTTC. This encodes CASSLLAGVYNEQFF.

The CDR3: CASTPGRTGPNTGELFF. Here the CDR3 DNA reads TGTGCCAGCACCCCCGGAAGGACAGGGCCTAACACCGGGGAGCTGTTTTTT. V usage is TRBV7-9 and J usage is TRBJ2-2, with TRBD1 matching over 8 bases. The V gene's germline CDR1 is SEHNR and CDR2 FQNEAQ (reference sequence). The ends lost 7 bases at V and 2 bases at J; junction bases unmatched: 12. The CDR3 runs to 17 residues.

This chain connects TRBV5-6 to TRBJ1-1, with unresolved D. From germline, CDR1 is SGHDT and CDR2 YYEEEE. The CDR3 is 13 residues long. V was cut by 8 bases and J by 4 bases, with 15 bases left in between. As DNA, the CDR3 is TGTGCCAGTCACCCTGAATCGAGCACTGAAGCTTTCTTT. Encoded protein: CASHPESSTEAFF. The variable domain in full, completed from reference TRBV5-6 and TRBJ1-1, reads DAGVTQSPTHLIKTRGQQVTLRCSPKSGHDTVSWYQQALGQGPQFIFQYYEEEERQRGNFPDRFSGHQFPNYSSELNVNALLLGDSALYLCASHPESSTEAFFGQGTRLTVV.

The chain has TRBV14 and TRBJ2-7, with 10 bases aligning to TRBD2. CDR1 and CDR2 (germline): SGHDN, FVKESK. This CDR3 spans 16 amino acids. The junction had 11 bases not matched to a gene; V was cut back by 4 bases and J by 5 bases. The CDR3 is CASSLQKREGPHEQYF. CDR3 bases: TGTGCCAGCAGCCTTCAAAAGCGGGAGGGCCCCCACGAGCAGTACTTC. Combining the CDR3 with reference TRBV14 and TRBJ2-7 gives the whole variable domain EAGVTQFPSHSVIEKGQTVTLRCDPISGHDNLYWYRRVMGKEIKFLLHFVKESKQDESGMPNNRFLAERTGGTYSTLKVQPAELEDSGVYFCASSLQKREGPHEQYFGPGTRLTVT.